Below are 21 T cell receptor beta chains sequenced from a single sample in a study of neurological immune-mediated disorders (dated by TCRdb to the late 2010s). The method was 5' RACE. Sequenced on an Illumina HiSeq 2500. In-frame beta chains were kept once TCRdb had trimmed the public reads at Q25 with fastp and called clones with MiXCR. Each entry merges the rows of one CDR3 protein and shows their most common DNA and genes. For this sample there are around 65,000 distinct CDR3 sequences; roughly 4.9% appear just once. The ten largest clones capture approximately 5.6% of the sample. The specimen sequenced was PBMCs. All receptors derive from a human donor with multiple sclerosis. The donor label of this sample is uncertain.

This clonotype was observed at least ten times. The chain combines TRBV27 with TRBJ1-5; TRBD1 matches at 7 bases. Germline V gives CDR1 MNHEY, CDR2 SMNVEV (reference sequence). This CDR3 is built from 15 residues. The V segment lost 3 bases and the J segment 7 bases; nucleotides outside the gene matches: 9. The CDR3 reads CASSFGRQGMQPQHF. CDR3 nucleotide sequence: TGTGCCAGCAGTTTCGGTCGACAGGGCATGCAGCCCCAGCATTTT.

Ten or more counts support this clonotype. V is TRBV20-1 and J is TRBJ1-4; D perhaps matches TRBD1 (6 bases). Germline assignment: CDR1 DFQATT and CDR2 SNEGSKA (reference sequence). Trimming took 6 bases from V and 8 from J, leaving 16 bases between them. The length of the CDR3 is 13 residues. CDR3 protein: CSAGRRGDEKLFF. As DNA, the CDR3 is TGCAGTGCAGGTCGCAGGGGAGACGAAAAACTGTTTTTT.

In this sample, this clonotype turned up many times. This chain joins TRBV7-8 and TRBJ2-7, with 11 bases fitting TRBD2. This CDR3 comprises 17 residues. Per the germline V gene, CDR1 is SGHVS and CDR2 is FQNEAQ. The trim removed 1 base at V and 3 bases at J, leaving 8 bases unmatched. The CDR3 nucleotides are TGTGCCAGCAGCTTAGGGGAAGGGACTAGCGGCTACTACGAGCAGTACTTC. Translated: CASSLGEGTSGYYEQYF. Together with reference TRBV7-8 and TRBJ2-7, the CDR3 gives the full variable domain: GAGVSQSPRYKVAKRGQDVALRCDPISGHVSLFWYQQALGQGPEFLTYFQNEAQLDKSGLPSDRFFAERPEGSVSTLKIQRTQQEDSAVYLCASSLGEGTSGYYEQYFGPGTRLTVT.

This clonotype was detected ten times or more. The chain links TRBV5-8 to TRBJ2-3; 7 nucleotides align to TRBD2. The length of the CDR3 is 14 residues. Trimming took 4 bases from V and 4 from J; bases not matched to a gene: 6. CDR1 and CDR2 from the germline V gene are SGHTS and YDEGEE. The DNA of the CDR3 is TGTGCCAGCAGCCCCTCGACTAGCCCAGATACGCAGTATTTT. Translating gives CASSPSTSPDTQYF.

This clonotype was recorded at least ten times. The gene calls are TRBV3-1 and TRBJ2-2, with a tentative D call TRBD2 (6 bases). Trimming took 4 bases from V and 3 from J, leaving 12 bases between them. Germline lookup yields CDR1 LGHDT and CDR2 YNNKEL (reference sequence). The CDR3 loop spans 15 amino acids. As DNA, the CDR3 is TGTGCCAGCAGCCGGCGGGGCGGGGACACCGGGGAGCTGTTTTTT. Its translation: CASSRRGGDTGELFF.

This clonotype was recorded many times. The rearrangement joins TRBV20-1 to TRBJ1-1, with D unclear. Germline V CDR1 and CDR2: DFQATT, SNEGSKA (reference sequence). There are 14 residues in the CDR3. The V and J ends lost 0 bases and 1 base respectively, with 9 bases between them. The CDR3 region is CSARDVGWNTEAFF. The CDR3 coding sequence is TGCAGTGCTAGAGATGTGGGCTGGAACACTGAAGCTTTCTTT.

This clonotype has a count of ten or more. This chain links TRBV5-1 with TRBJ2-3, with 12 bases aligning to TRBD2. Germline CDR1 is SGHRS and CDR2 is YFSETQ. The V and J ends lost 7 bases and 2 bases, in that order; junction bases with no gene match: 2. The CDR3 sequence is 14 residues long. This CDR3 is CASGLAGYTDTQYF. For the CDR3, the DNA is TGCGCCAGCGGACTAGCGGGGTACACAGATACGCAGTATTTT.

This clonotype was recorded many times. The chain recombines TRBV5-1 with TRBJ1-2; the match to TRBD1 covers 9 bases. The ends lost 4 bases at V and 6 bases at J; junction bases unmatched: 7. From germline, CDR1 is SGHRS and CDR2 YFSETQ. This CDR3 has 14 amino acids. DNA for the CDR3: TGCGCCAGCAGCCGACAGGGGGGTTTGAATGGCTACACCTTC. It codes for CASSRQGGLNGYTF.

This clonotype has a count of ten or more. V usage is TRBV27 and J usage is TRBJ2-3; D unclear. CDR3 length: 13 residues. The germline gives CDR1 MNHEY, CDR2 SMNVEV (reference sequence). V lost 3 bases and J lost 0, with 4 bases in between. The CDR3 coding sequence is TGTGCCAGCAGTTTGGATAGCACAGATACGCAGTATTTT. Its protein product is CASSLDSTDTQYF.

This clonotype was picked up many times. The rearrangement links TRBV4-1 to TRBJ2-3, with D perhaps being TRBD1 or TRBD2 (5 bases each). V dropped 4 bases and J dropped 4 bases, with 15 bases sitting between them. The CDR3 has 15 amino acids. Germline V CDR1 and CDR2: MGHRA, YSYEKL. The CDR3 sequence is CASSPGGLGADTQYF. CDR3 sequence (DNA): TGCGCCAGCAGCCCCGGCGGGCTAGGGGCAGATACGCAGTATTTT.

This clonotype was seen at least ten times. The chain carries TRBV7-9 and TRBJ1-6; D is ambiguous. V gave up 0 bases and J gave up 9 bases, with 6 bases separating them. This CDR3 has 13 amino acids. In germline, CDR1 is SEHNR, CDR2 FQNEAQ (reference sequence). CDR3 sequence: CASSLAGLSPLHF. CDR3 coding DNA: TGTGCCAGCAGCTTAGCTGGGCTTTCACCCCTCCACTTT.

This clonotype was counted at least ten times. The V gene is TRBV5-1, the J gene TRBJ1-2, with unresolved D. This CDR3 has 14 residues. Looked up from germline, CDR1 is SGHRS and CDR2 is YFSETQ. Trimming removed 3 bases from V and 0 bases from J, with 9 bases in between. The CDR3 DNA sequence: TGCGCCAGCAGCTCGGACGTATCTAACTATGGCTACACCTTC. It yields the protein CASSSDVSNYGYTF.

This clonotype was observed at least ten times. The rearrangement uses TRBV20-1 and TRBJ2-7; 8 nucleotides agree with TRBD1. V shed 5 bases and J 6 bases; nucleotides not matched to a gene: 6. CDR1 and CDR2 (germline): DFQATT, SNEGSKA (reference sequence). The CDR3 runs to 12 residues. In nucleotides, the CDR3 is TGCAGTGCTGGGCAGGGGGCCCCCGAGCAGTACTTC. Encoded protein: CSAGQGAPEQYF.

This clonotype showed up many times. J is TRBJ2-7 and V is TRBV27; 8 nucleotides align to TRBD1. Trimming at V came to 6 bases and at J to 3 bases, leaving 10 bases not matched to a gene. In germline, CDR1 is MNHEY, CDR2 SMNVEV (reference sequence). The CDR3 spans 15 residues. CDR3 protein: CASSHSRDRSYEQYF. CDR3 coding DNA: TGTGCCAGCAGCCACAGCCGGGACAGGAGCTACGAGCAGTACTTC.

The chain carries TRBV6-1 and TRBJ1-2, with D unclear. With 2 bases removed from V and 4 bases from J, the gap between germline ends came to 8 bases. The germline V gene has CDR1 MNHNS and CDR2 SASEGT. CDR3 length: 13 amino acids. The CDR3: CASSESYSYGYTF. The CDR3 region has the DNA TGTGCCAGCAGTGAATCATACAGCTATGGCTACACCTTC.

In this sample, this clonotype turned up many times. This rearrangement joins TRBV29-1 to TRBJ2-3; 12 nucleotides agree with TRBD2. Germline V gene sequence: CDR1 SQVTM, CDR2 ANQGSEA. The CDR3 loop spans 14 amino acids. J lost 2 bases, V lost 8 bases, and 5 bases had no gene match. CDR3 amino acids: CSIGLAGYTDTQYF. The DNA of the CDR3 is TGCAGCATCGGACTAGCGGGGTACACAGATACGCAGTATTTT.

This clonotype was recorded at least ten times. The chain recombines TRBV6-1 with TRBJ2-3; D remains unclear. V was clipped by 6 bases and J by 2 bases, with 18 bases between them. CDR3 length: 16 residues. The germline gives CDR1 MNHNS, CDR2 SASEGT. Written as DNA, the CDR3 is TGTGCCAGCAGGGAAACCTTCGTCCTTCCCACAGATACGCAGTATTTT. Translation gives CASRETFVLPTDTQYF.

This clonotype appeared many times. The V call is TRBV29-1, the J call TRBJ1-1; D not resolved. This CDR3 spans 13 amino acids. The V and J ends lost 4 bases and 4 bases respectively, with 13 bases between them. Per the germline V gene, CDR1 is SQVTM and CDR2 is ANQGSEA. CDR3 DNA sequence: TGCAGCGTTGGAAACTCGGGCCCCACTGAAGCTTTCTTT. This translates into CSVGNSGPTEAFF. The whole variable domain, filled in from reference TRBV29-1 and TRBJ1-1, reads SAVISQKPSRDICQRGTSLTIQCQVDSQVTMMFWYRQQPGQSLTLIATANQGSEATYESGFVIDKFPISRPNLTFSTLTVSNMSPEDSSIYLCSVGNSGPTEAFFGQGTRLTVV.

The table lists this clonotype with many counts. This chain connects TRBV5-1 to TRBJ1-2; no clear D. The length of the CDR3 is 14 residues. Germline lookup yields CDR1 SGHRS and CDR2 YFSETQ. Trimming shortened V by 1 base and J by 8 bases, and 15 bases separated the two germline ends. CDR3 amino acids: CASSLRSQSEGYTF. In DNA, the CDR3 is TGCGCCAGCAGCTTGCGGAGTCAGAGTGAAGGCTACACCTTC.

This clonotype was seen repeatedly, ten times or more. The chain couples TRBV20-1 to TRBJ2-3, with D unclear. The CDR3 contains 16 residues. CDR1 and CDR2 from the germline V gene are DFQATT and SNEGSKA (reference sequence). Trimming took off 0 bases at V and 4 bases at J, with 17 bases between the two ends. CDR3: CSARDPAESGADTQYF. CDR3 bases: TGCAGTGCTAGAGATCCCGCAGAAAGTGGCGCAGATACGCAGTATTTT.

The table lists this clonotype with many counts. The rearrangement links TRBV11-2 to TRBJ2-1; 9 bases map to TRBD1. V gave up 1 base and J gave up 8 bases; unmatched junction bases: 3. Germline V lookup: CDR1 SGHAT, CDR2 FQNNGV. The CDR3 loop spans 14 amino acids. In nucleotides, the CDR3 is TGTGCCAGCAGCTTAGTGGGACAGGGCGATGAGCAGTTCTTC. Protein sequence: CASSLVGQGDEQFF. Full variable domain (outside the CDR3, taken from reference TRBV11-2 and TRBJ2-1): EAGVAQSPRYKIIEKRQSVAFWCNPISGHATLYWYQQILGQGPKLLIQFQNNGVVDDSQLPKDRFSAERLKGVDSTLKIQPAKLEDSAVYLCASSLVGQGDEQFFGPGTRLTVL.